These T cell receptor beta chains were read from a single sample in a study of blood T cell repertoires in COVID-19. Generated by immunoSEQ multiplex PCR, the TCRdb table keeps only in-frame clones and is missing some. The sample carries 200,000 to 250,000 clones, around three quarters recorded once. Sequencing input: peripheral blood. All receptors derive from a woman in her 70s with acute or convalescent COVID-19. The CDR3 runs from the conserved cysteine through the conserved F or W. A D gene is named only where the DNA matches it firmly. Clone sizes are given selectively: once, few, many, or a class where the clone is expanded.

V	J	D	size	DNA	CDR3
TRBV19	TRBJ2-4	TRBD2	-	TGTGCCAGTAGTATTGGGGGGGAAGCAGAAAACATTCAGTACTTC	CASSIGGEAENIQYF
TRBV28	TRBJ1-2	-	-	TGTGCCAGCAACCTGGCCAACTATGGCTACACCTTC	CASNLANYGYTF
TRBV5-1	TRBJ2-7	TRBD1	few	TGCGCCAGCAGCTTGGGACAGGGGTACTACGAGCAGTACTTC	CASSLGQGYYEQYF
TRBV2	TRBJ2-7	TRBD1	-	TGTGCCAGCAGTGAAATCAGGTCAGGGGGTAACTACGAGCAGTACTTC	CASSEIRSGGNYEQYF
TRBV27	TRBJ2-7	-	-	TGTGCCACCAGACTAGGAACCAGACGGCAGTACTTC	CATRLGTRRQYF
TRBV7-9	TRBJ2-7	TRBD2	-	TGTGCCAGCAGCCATAGGGACTATTACGAGCAGTACTTC	CASSHRDYYEQYF
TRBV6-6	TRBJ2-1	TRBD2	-	TGTGCCAGCAGACCTGGACTAGCGGGAGTTAATGAGCAGTTCTTC	CASRPGLAGVNEQFF
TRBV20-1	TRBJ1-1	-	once	TGCAGTGCTAGTTCCGTGAACACTGAAGCTTTCTTT	CSASSVNTEAFF
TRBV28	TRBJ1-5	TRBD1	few	TGTGCCAGCAAGGGGGCCCGCTGGCCCCAGCATTTT	CASKGARWPQHF
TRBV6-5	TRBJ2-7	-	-	TGTGCCAGCAGAAAAAGCGGAGCTCCCTACGAGCAGTACTTC	CASRKSGAPYEQYF
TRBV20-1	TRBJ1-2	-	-	TGCAGTGCTAGGGGAGGGTATGGCTACACCTTC	CSARGGYGYTF
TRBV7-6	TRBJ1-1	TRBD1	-	TGTGCCAGCAGCTTGGAAACAGGGGCCGCTTTCTTT	CASSLETGAAFF
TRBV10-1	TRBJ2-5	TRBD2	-	TGCGCCAGCAGTGGGACTAGCGGGAGCCAAGAGACCCAGTACTTC	CASSGTSGSQETQYF
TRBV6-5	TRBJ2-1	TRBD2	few	TGTGCCAGCACCCTAGCGGGGGGTCTCGATGAGCAGTTCTTC	CASTLAGGLDEQFF
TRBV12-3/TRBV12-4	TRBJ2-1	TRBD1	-	TGTGCCAGCAGTCTAGGACAGGGCGATGAGCAGTTCTTC	CASSLGQGDEQFF
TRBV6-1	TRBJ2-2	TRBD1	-	TGTGCCAGCAGTGAAGTAGGGACAGGGGGCATCGGGGAGCTGTTTTTT	CASSEVGTGGIGELFF
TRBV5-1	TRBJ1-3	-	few	TGCGCCAGCAGCTCCGGGGAAAACACCATATATTTT	CASSSGENTIYF
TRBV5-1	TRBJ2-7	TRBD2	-	TGCGCCAGCAGCTCGACTAGCCCGAGTGGCTACGAGCAGTACTTC	CASSSTSPSGYEQYF
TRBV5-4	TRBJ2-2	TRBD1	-	TGTGCCAGCAGCTTGGACAGGGGGCTGGTCACCGGGGAGCTGTTTTTT	CASSLDRGLVTGELFF
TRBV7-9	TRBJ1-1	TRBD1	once	TGTGCCAGCAGCTTAGGGACAGGGGAAGCTTTCTTT	CASSLGTGEAFF
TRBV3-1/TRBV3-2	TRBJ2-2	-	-	TGTGCCAGCAGCCCCACTCCAGGGGAGGAGCTGTTTTTT	CASSPTPGEELFF
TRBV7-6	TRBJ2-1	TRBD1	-	TGTGCCAGCAGCTTAGCCTCAGGGGGCAATGAGCAGTTCTTC	CASSLASGGNEQFF
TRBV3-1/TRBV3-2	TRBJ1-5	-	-	TGTGCCAGCAGCCAGGGAGACAATCGGCCCCAGCATTTT	CASSQGDNRPQHF